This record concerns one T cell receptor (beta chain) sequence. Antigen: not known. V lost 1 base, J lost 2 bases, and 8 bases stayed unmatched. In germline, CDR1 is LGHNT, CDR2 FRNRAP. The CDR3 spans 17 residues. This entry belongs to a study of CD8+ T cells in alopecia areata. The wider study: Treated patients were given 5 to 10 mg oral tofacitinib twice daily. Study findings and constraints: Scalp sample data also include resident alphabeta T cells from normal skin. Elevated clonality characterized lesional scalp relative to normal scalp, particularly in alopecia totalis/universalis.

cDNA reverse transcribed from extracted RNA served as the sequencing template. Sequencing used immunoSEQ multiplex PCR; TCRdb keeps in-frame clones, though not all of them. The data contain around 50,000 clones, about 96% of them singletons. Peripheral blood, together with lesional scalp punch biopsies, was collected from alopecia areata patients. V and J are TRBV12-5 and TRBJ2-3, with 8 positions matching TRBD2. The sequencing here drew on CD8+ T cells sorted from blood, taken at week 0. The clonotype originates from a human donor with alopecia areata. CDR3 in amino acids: CASGLESLAEHTDTQYF. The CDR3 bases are TGTGCTAGTGGTTTGGAGTCACTAGCGGAACACACAGATACGCAGTATTTT. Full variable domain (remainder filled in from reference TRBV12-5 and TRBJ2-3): DARVTQTPRHKVTEMGQEVTMRCQPILGHNTVFWYRQTMMQGLELLAYFRNRAPLDDSGMPKDRFSAEMPDATLATLKIQPSEPRDSAVYFCASGLESLAEHTDTQYFGPGTRLTVL.